One and the same sample provided the 9 T cell receptor beta chains below, sequenced in a study of blood T cells in healthy people across ages. Then a second PCR, running roughly 6 to 12 cycles, was carried out with a sample-barcoded 5' primer and a J-beta primer mix. MiXCR was run by TCRdb on the 5' RACE reads, yielding one entry per CDR3 protein. Among 1.5 million to 2 million distinct CDR3 sequences, approximately 32% were seen once, and the ten largest hold about 11%. The source material was blood. The receptors come from a woman in her twenties or thirties in good health.

The sample holds a few counts of this clonotype. The rearrangement links TRBV7-2 to TRBJ2-5; unclear D gene. Germline V gene lookup returns CDR1 SGHTA and CDR2 FQGNSA. The CDR3 extends over 16 amino acids. Deletions cut 0 bases from V and 2 bases from J, with 13 bases between. The CDR3 region has the DNA TGTGCCAGCAGCTTAGCGGACGGTCATTTACAAGAGACCCAGTACTTC. Protein: CASSLADGHLQETQYF.

This clonotype came up a few times. This chain links TRBV11-2 with TRBJ2-3, with TRBD2 matching over 12 bases. CDR3 length: 16 residues. The germline V gene has CDR1 SGHAT and CDR2 FQNNGV. J gave up 4 bases and V 2 bases, and 4 bases lay outside the gene matches. CDR3 coding DNA: TGTGCCAGCAGCTTATCTAGCGGGGGGGCCGCAGATACGCAGTATTTT. It codes for CASSLSSGGAADTQYF.

This clonotype was counted a few times. The chain recombines TRBV5-1 with TRBJ2-1; tentative D call: TRBD2 (6 bases). The CDR3 totals 16 residues. The germline CDR1 and CDR2 sequences are SGHRS and YFSETQ. Trimming stripped 4 bases from V and 5 bases from J, with 19 bases between. The CDR3 protein is CASSVGTGVQHNEQFF. The CDR3 coding sequence is TGCGCCAGCAGCGTGGGTACGGGAGTACAACACAATGAGCAGTTCTTC.

The rearrangement uses TRBV10-3 and TRBJ2-1, with TRBD1 matching 7 bases. V gave up 0 bases and J gave up 7 bases; unmatched junction bases: 3. Germline-derived CDR1 and CDR2 are ENHRY and SYGVKD. There are 14 residues in the CDR3. In DNA form, the CDR3 reads TGTGCCATCAGTGAGTCGACAGGGTGGAATGAGCAGTTCTTC. It specifies CAISESTGWNEQFF.

This clonotype has only a few counts. This rearrangement joins TRBV6-1 to TRBJ2-3; 8 bases fit TRBD2. The CDR3 length is 15 residues. CDR1 and CDR2 from the germline V gene are MNHNS and SASEGT. The ends lost 7 bases at V and 6 bases at J; junction bases unmatched: 12. The CDR3 DNA reads TGTGCCAGCACACCCCACGGGGGGGCCTTGGATACGCAGTATTTT. Amino acid sequence: CASTPHGGALDTQYF.

The V call is TRBV18, the J call TRBJ2-1; 7 nucleotides match TRBD2. Germline V gives CDR1 KGHSH, CDR2 LQKENI. The CDR3 is 12 amino acids. V gave up 1 base and J gave up 10 bases; unmatched junction bases: 1. The CDR3 DNA is TGTGCCAGCTCACCACAAGCGGGGGAGCAGTTCTTC. Translated: CASSPQAGEQFF.

The table lists this clonotype with a few counts. The chain recombines TRBV20-1 with TRBJ2-2; the match to TRBD1 covers 7 bases. This CDR3 contains 13 residues. V lost 4 bases to trimming and J lost 5 bases; unmatched junction nucleotides: 4. Germline V gene lookup returns CDR1 DFQATT and CDR2 SNEGSKA (reference sequence). CDR3 sequence: CSAIPGGTGELFF. The CDR3 DNA is TGCAGTGCTATCCCAGGGGGAACCGGGGAGCTGTTTTTT.

The gene calls are TRBV18 and TRBJ2-3, with TRBD1 matching 10 bases. V gave up 2 bases and J gave up 5 bases; unmatched junction bases: 7. This CDR3 region has 16 residues. From germline, CDR1 is KGHSH and CDR2 LQKENI. The CDR3 DNA follows: TGTGCCAGCTCACCATTCTCCGGGACAGGGGTAGATACGCAGTATTTT. As protein: CASSPFSGTGVDTQYF.

This sequence joins TRBV20-1 and TRBJ2-7, with D perhaps TRBD1 or TRBD2 (7 bases each). Looked up from germline, CDR1 is DFQATT and CDR2 is SNEGSKA (reference sequence). Deletions cut 0 bases from V and 4 bases from J, with 16 bases between. This CDR3 contains 15 residues. The CDR3 protein is CSARDLTGRDYEQYF. The DNA for the CDR3 is TGCAGTGCTAGAGACCTGACAGGGAGGGATTACGAGCAGTACTTC.